The 32 T cell receptor beta chains below all came from one sample that was sequenced in a study of T cell responses to AZD1222 COVID-19 vaccine. Measured with immunoSEQ multiplex PCR; TCRdb has only the in-frame clones, and not every one. The table lists approximately 150,000 clones, roughly nine tenths of them singletons, with approximately 1.2% in the top ten. The input for sequencing was peripheral blood, taken 28 days after the second AZD1222 dose. These receptor sequences come from an adult who received the AZD1222 COVID-19 vaccine.

The rearrangement links TRBV6-2 or TRBV6-3 to TRBJ1-5; D might be TRBD1 (6 bases). The CDR3 is made up of 12 amino acids. V lost 4 bases and J 9 bases, leaving 10 bases between the germline ends. Germline CDR1 is MNHEY and CDR2 is SVGEGT. CDR3 residues: CASSFRGGPQHF. The CDR3 DNA is TGTGCCAGCAGTTTCAGGGGTGGGCCCCAGCATTTT.

The J gene is TRBJ2-7, the V gene TRBV11-2; unclear D gene. CDR1 SGHAT and CDR2 FQNNGV come from the germline V gene. The length of the CDR3 is 13 residues. The V gene lost 5 bases and the J gene lost 6 bases, with 14 bases spanning the gap. The CDR3 is CASSPWTDGEQYF. CDR3 bases: TGTGCCAGCAGCCCTTGGACCGACGGCGAGCAGTACTTC.

The chain employs TRBV5-3 and TRBJ1-5, with TRBD1 matching 9 bases. TRBV5-3 is classed as an ORF, of uncertain function. V gave up 3 bases and J gave up 0 bases; unmatched junction bases: 4. CDR3 size: 16 residues. In DNA form, the CDR3 reads TGTGCCAGAAGCTGGAGGACAGGGGATAGCAATCAGCCCCAGCATTTT. It codes for CARSWRTGDSNQPQHF.

The rearrangement uses TRBV12-3 or TRBV12-4 and TRBJ1-2, with D uncertain. Trimming stripped 7 bases from V and 4 bases from J, with 13 bases between. The CDR3 runs 13 residues. CDR3 DNA sequence: TGTGCCAGCACACGACAATCCTCCTATGGCTACACCTTC. Translated: CASTRQSSYGYTF.

This clone was recorded only once. The chain is built from TRBV7-3 and TRBJ1-1; D is unclear. V dropped 2 bases and J dropped 5 bases, with 9 bases sitting between them. The CDR3 has 13 amino acids. Germline CDR1 and CDR2: SGHTA and FQGTGA. The CDR3 is CASSLGLETEAFF. The CDR3 nucleotides are TGTGCCAGCAGCTTAGGACTGGAGACTGAAGCTTTCTTT.

This sequence joins TRBV5-4 and TRBJ2-1, with 16 positions matching TRBD2. V shed 4 bases, J shed 7 bases, and the junction held 5 bases outside the gene matches. CDR1 and CDR2 (germline): SGHNT, YYREEE (reference sequence). This CDR3 is built from 16 residues. The CDR3 sequence: CASSLGTSGRGNEQFF. CDR3 nucleotides: TGTGCCAGCAGCCTCGGGACTAGCGGGAGGGGGAATGAGCAGTTCTTC.

J is TRBJ1-6 and V is TRBV7-2; 12 bases map to TRBD1. In germline, CDR1 is SGHTA, CDR2 FQGNSA. Trimming took 5 bases from V and 12 from J; bases not matched to a gene: 11. The CDR3 is 16 amino acids. CDR3 sequence (DNA): TGTGCCAGCAGCCAAACCGGGACAGGGGGCAGAGAACCCCTCCACTTT. Translated: CASSQTGTGGREPLHF.

V gene TRBV7-3 combines with J gene TRBJ1-5, with D possibly matching TRBD1 (6 bases). Germline V gene lookup returns CDR1 SGHTA and CDR2 FQGTGA. The ends were cut back, 8 bases at V and 5 bases at J, with 16 bases in the middle. The CDR3 sequence is 14 residues long. Written as DNA, the CDR3 is TGTGCCAGCGTCACAGGGATAAGGGATCAGCCCCAGCATTTT. Protein product: CASVTGIRDQPQHF. Complete variable domain (other parts from reference TRBV7-3 and TRBJ1-5): GAGVSQTPSNKVTEKGKYVELRCDPISGHTALYWYRQSLGQGPEFLIYFQGTGAADDSGLPNDRFFAVRPEGSVSTLKIQRTERGDSAVYLCASVTGIRDQPQHFGDGTRLSIL.

This clone was observed once. The V and J genes are TRBV21-1 and TRBJ2-7; the table's TRBD2 call for D was not verified on the DNA. TRBV21-1 is a known pseudogene. This CDR3 contains 14 residues. The CDR3 DNA follows: TGTGCCAGCAGCATCCGGGACTTCTCCTACGAGCAGTACTTC. Amino acid sequence: CASSIRDFSYEQYF.

The chain uses TRBV27 and TRBJ1-2; D not resolved. The length of the CDR3 is 17 residues. The germline V gene has CDR1 MNHEY and CDR2 SMNVEV (reference sequence). V shed 6 bases and J shed 8 bases, with 28 bases lying between them. The CDR3 DNA is TGTGCCAGCAGCCAAACTGCCGGGCCGGGCGGGAGCTTCGGCTACACCTTC. Translating gives CASSQTAGPGGSFGYTF.

The rearrangement uses TRBV9 and TRBJ1-2; D call uncertain. There are 14 residues in the CDR3. Germline CDR1 reads SGDLS; CDR2 reads YYNGEE. V was shortened by 7 bases and J by 4 bases, with 17 bases between the two germline ends. This CDR3 reads CASAPGSSFYGYTF. The CDR3 DNA sequence: TGTGCCAGCGCCCCGGGAAGCTCCTTCTATGGCTACACCTTC.

This rearrangement joins TRBV27 to TRBJ1-6; D is unresolved. The CDR3 has 15 amino acids. Germline V gives CDR1 MNHEY, CDR2 SMNVEV (reference sequence). V was cut by 6 bases and J by 6 bases, with 15 bases left in between. This CDR3 is CASSPGGVSNSPLHF. The CDR3 DNA sequence: TGTGCCAGCAGCCCCGGCGGAGTGTCTAATTCACCCCTCCACTTT.

The chain has TRBV10-3 and TRBJ2-1; possibly TRBD1 or TRBD2 for D (6 bases each). Germline V gives CDR1 ENHRY, CDR2 SYGVKD. The V end lost 6 bases, the J end lost 0 bases, and 12 bases lay between the germline ends. The CDR3 covers 15 residues. The CDR3 nucleotides are TGTGCCATCAGCGGAGGGGGGAACTCCTACAATGAGCAGTTCTTC. Translated: CAISGGGNSYNEQFF.

The CDR3 DNA sequence: TGCGCCAGCAGCCAGGGGACAGCTAACTATGGCTACACCTTC. Translated: CASSQGTANYGYTF. The chain recombines TRBV4-3 with TRBJ1-2; 7 nucleotides align to TRBD1. The CDR3 totals 14 residues. V was clipped by 3 bases and J by 0 bases; unmatched bases: 1. Germline assignment: CDR1 LGHNA and CDR2 YSLEER.

The CDR3 coding sequence is TGTGCCAGCAGCCGGGGACAGGGGGCGCGAACCGGGGAGCTGTTTTTT. Translated, it gives CASSRGQGARTGELFF. The chain joins TRBV3-1 (or the pseudogene TRBV3-2) to TRBJ2-2; 12 nucleotides agree with TRBD1. The CDR3 is 16 residues long. V lost 4 bases to trimming and J lost 5 bases; unmatched junction nucleotides: 5. Germline CDR1 LGHDT, CDR2 YNNKEL (reference sequence).

The chain combines TRBV10-2 with TRBJ1-1; 10 nucleotides align to TRBD1. This CDR3 spans 16 amino acids. V dropped 1 base and J dropped 1; count of bases not matched to a gene: 3. In germline, CDR1 is WSHSY, CDR2 SAAADI. This chain's CDR3 is CASSEWGQGKNTEAFF. The CDR3 DNA sequence: TGCGCCAGCAGTGAGTGGGGACAGGGGAAGAACACTGAAGCTTTCTTT.

The chain joins TRBV9 to TRBJ2-3, with 8 bases matching TRBD1. The CDR3 is 15 amino acids. CDR1 and CDR2 (germline): SGDLS, YYNGEE. The V and J ends lost 1 base and 1 base, in that order; junction bases with no gene match: 2. The CDR3 region is CASSVRGQGTDTQYF. In DNA form, the CDR3 reads TGTGCCAGCAGCGTACGGGGACAGGGCACAGATACGCAGTATTTT.

This clone showed up just a few times. This chain links TRBV2 with TRBJ2-1; 14 bases fit TRBD2. This CDR3 region has 17 residues. V lost 6 bases to trimming and J lost 2 bases; unmatched junction nucleotides: 6. Germline CDR1 is SNHLY and CDR2 is FYNNEI. The CDR3 protein is CASRKGTSGSPYNEQFF. In DNA form, the CDR3 reads TGTGCCAGCAGGAAAGGGACTAGCGGGAGCCCCTACAATGAGCAGTTCTTC.

CDR3 amino acids: CSGSGGAGEKLFF. The CDR3 region has the DNA TGCAGCGGCTCTGGGGGCGCAGGTGAAAAACTGTTTTTT. This chain links TRBV29-1 with TRBJ1-4; a weak D match, TRBD1 (6 bases). V lost 7 bases and J lost 7, with 16 bases in between. Per germline, CDR1 SQVTM and CDR2 ANQGSEA. This CDR3 has 13 amino acids. Supplemented by reference TRBV29-1 and TRBJ1-4, the full variable domain reads SAVISQKPSRDICQRGTSLTIQCQVDSQVTMMFWYRQQPGQSLTLIATANQGSEATYESGFVIDKFPISRPNLTFSTLTVSNMSPEDSSIYLCSGSGGAGEKLFFGSGTQLSVL.

The chain carries TRBV10-3 and TRBJ1-2; TRBD1 is a possible D gene (5 bases). Germline V gives CDR1 ENHRY, CDR2 SYGVKD. Trimming took 6 bases from V and 4 from J, leaving 30 bases between them. The CDR3 has 19 amino acids. The CDR3 is CAIRKGPNSDVLSGYGYTF. The CDR3 DNA sequence: TGTGCCATCAGGAAGGGGCCCAACAGCGACGTCCTATCGGGCTATGGCTACACCTTC.

The chain carries TRBV2 and TRBJ1-4, with 9 bases aligning to TRBD1. The CDR3 is made up of 19 amino acids. The V and J ends lost 2 bases and 8 bases, in that order; junction bases with no gene match: 18. Per germline, CDR1 SNHLY and CDR2 FYNNEI. The CDR3 spells CASSESSSVNRGPREKLFF. The DNA for the CDR3 is TGTGCCAGCAGTGAATCCTCAAGCGTTAACAGGGGGCCGCGGGAAAAACTGTTTTTT. The complete variable domain, with remaining parts taken from reference TRBV2 and TRBJ1-4, reads EPEVTQTPSHQVTQMGQEVILRCVPISNHLYFYWYRQILGQKVEFLVSFYNNEISEKSEIFDDQFSVERPDGSNFTLKIRSTKLEDSAMYFCASSESSSVNRGPREKLFFGSGTQLSVL.

V usage is TRBV24-1 and J usage is TRBJ2-1; 9 bases are a match to TRBD1. CDR3 length: 16 amino acids. Looked up from germline, CDR1 is KGHDR and CDR2 is SFDVKD. The V gene end was trimmed by 1 base and the J gene end by 9 bases; junction bases not matched to a gene: 9. The CDR3 sequence is CATSDFEDRGVGEQFF. The CDR3 region has the DNA TGTGCCACCAGTGATTTTGAGGACAGGGGAGTCGGTGAGCAGTTCTTC.

The V call is TRBV6-1, the J call TRBJ1-2; D is undetermined. V lost 0 bases and J 3 bases, leaving 5 bases between the germline ends. CDR1 and CDR2 from the germline V gene are MNHNS and SASEGT. The CDR3 has 13 residues. The CDR3: CASSEAADYGYTF. The CDR3 coding sequence is TGTGCCAGCAGTGAAGCCGCAGACTATGGCTACACCTTC.

The rearrangement links TRBV6-5 to TRBJ1-5, with D maybe TRBD1 (5 bases). V lost 6 bases to trimming and J lost 4 bases, with 16 bases between them. This CDR3 spans 15 amino acids. Germline CDR1 MNHEY, CDR2 SVGAGI. CDR3 protein: CASSLDGGGNQPQHF. In DNA, the CDR3 is TGTGCCAGCAGCCTTGACGGGGGGGGAAATCAGCCCCAGCATTTT.

The chain couples TRBV29-1 to TRBJ2-1; 9 bases line up with TRBD2. The CDR3 runs 14 residues. CDR1 is SQVTM, CDR2 ANQGSEA, per germline. V lost 1 base to trimming and J lost 8 bases; unmatched junction nucleotides: 6. CDR3 sequence (DNA): TGCAGCGTTGAAGGCGGGGGGGCGTTATATGAGCAGTTCTTC. Its translation is CSVEGGGALYEQFF.

The CDR3 nucleotides read TGTGCCAGCAGTTTATATGGACAAGTGAATTCACCCCTCCACTTT. It encodes CASSLYGQVNSPLHF. The rearrangement links TRBV28 to TRBJ1-6, with TRBD1 as a possible D gene (5 bases). Trimming pared 1 base from V and 7 bases from J, leaving 11 bases between. CDR1 and CDR2 from the germline V gene are MDHEN and SYDVKM. The CDR3 has 15 residues.

This clone was recorded only once. The V call is TRBV25-1, the J call TRBJ1-6, with D possibly being TRBD1 (5 bases). The V gene's germline CDR1 is MGHDK and CDR2 SYGVNS. V was shortened by 3 bases and J by 7 bases, with 13 bases between the two germline ends. The CDR3 extends over 15 amino acids. The CDR3 DNA sequence: TGTGCCAGCAGTGAGTACGGCAGGGAGAATTCACCCCTCCACTTT. Protein: CASSEYGRENSPLHF.

This clone was counted only a few times. This chain uses TRBV27 with TRBJ1-2; TRBD1 matches 8 bases. With 1 base clipped from V and 0 bases from J, the junction kept 13 bases outside the gene matches. Germline-derived CDR1 and CDR2 are MNHEY and SMNVEV (reference sequence). CDR3 length: 19 residues. The CDR3 loop reads CASSLYPSPDRVANYGYTF. CDR3 DNA sequence: TGTGCCAGCAGTTTATACCCCAGCCCGGACAGGGTAGCTAACTATGGCTACACCTTC.

The genes are TRBV11-2 and TRBJ2-3; possibly TRBD2 for D (7 bases). The CDR3 is 15 residues long. Germline CDR1 is SGHAT and CDR2 is FQNNGV. Trimming stripped 8 bases from V and 6 bases from J, with 21 bases between. CDR3: CASSGEAGAWDTQYF. The CDR3 nucleotides are TGTGCCAGCTCCGGTGAGGCGGGGGCGTGGGATACGCAGTATTTT.

The V gene is TRBV4-1, the J gene TRBJ1-2, with D unresolved. The germline V gene encodes CDR1 MGHRA and CDR2 YSYEKL. Between the trimmed V and J ends, which lost 1 base and 3 bases, there was a span of 12 bases. The CDR3 is made up of 15 amino acids. CDR3 DNA sequence: TGCGCCAGCAGCCAAGTTTCGCCAGCCTACTATGGCTACACCTTC. This gives the protein CASSQVSPAYYGYTF.

This clone came up a few times. This chain uses TRBV4-3 with TRBJ2-2; D may be TRBD2 (5 bases). Trimming pared 4 bases from V and 5 bases from J, leaving 17 bases between. The CDR3 contains 16 residues. CDR1 is LGHNA, CDR2 YSLEER, per germline. The CDR3: CASSPSGLIQTGELFF. The DNA of the CDR3 is TGCGCCAGCAGCCCCAGCGGCCTGATCCAAACCGGGGAGCTGTTTTTT.

The V and J genes are TRBV5-6 and TRBJ1-1; the D gene is possibly TRBD1 (6 bases). CDR3 size: 13 residues. Germline CDR1 SGHDT, CDR2 YYEEEE. The V gene lost 1 base and the J gene lost 5 bases, with 9 bases spanning the gap. In DNA form, the CDR3 reads TGTGCCAGCAGCTTGACAGGGTGGACTGAAGCTTTCTTT. This translates into CASSLTGWTEAFF.